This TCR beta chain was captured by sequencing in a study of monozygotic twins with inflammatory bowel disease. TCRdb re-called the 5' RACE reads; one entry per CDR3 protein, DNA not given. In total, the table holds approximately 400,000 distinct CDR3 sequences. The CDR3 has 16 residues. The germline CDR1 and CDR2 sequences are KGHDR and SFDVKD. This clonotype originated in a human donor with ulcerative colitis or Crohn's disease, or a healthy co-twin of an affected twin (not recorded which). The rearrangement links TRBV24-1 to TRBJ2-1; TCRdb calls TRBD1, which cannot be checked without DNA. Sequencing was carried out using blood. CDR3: CATSDWTGGKYNEQFF.